The sequence of this T cell receptor beta chain was determined in a study of blood T cell repertoires in COVID-19. The method was immunoSEQ multiplex PCR; TCRdb's version includes in-frame clones alone and lacks a portion of them. The data show around 230,000 clones, 75% to 90% seen once. Between the trimmed V and J ends, which lost 3 bases and 4 bases, there was a span of 21 bases. This CDR3 has 17 amino acids. Germline V gene lookup returns CDR1 KGHSH and CDR2 LQKENI. This clone occurred once. The sequence was obtained from a man aged 40-49 years with acute or convalescent COVID-19. The chain joins TRBV18 to TRBJ1-1, with TRBD1 as a possible D gene (6 bases). The specimen sequenced was peripheral blood. The CDR3 DNA sequence: TGTGCCAGCTCACCGAGCGCTGGGGGGGCGCGAAGCACTGAAGCTTTCTTT. Protein sequence: CASSPSAGGARSTEAFF.